This record looks at one T cell receptor (beta chain) sequence and its context. Its antigen is as yet unknown. This entry belongs to a study of T cells expressing NK-cell markers. Findings of the study overall: A range of about 1.0-8% of CD8+ T cells consisted of dominant NKG2C+ clonotypes in a handful of donors. Similarly, these clonotypes led the CD3+CD56-NKG2C+ fraction as well in several donors.

TCRdb reprocessed the 5' RACE reads and stores each CDR3 protein as one record, lacking DNA. This sample's table has 550,000 or so distinct CDR3 sequences. Germline CDR1 reads LGHNA; CDR2 reads YSLEER. This CDR3 region has 14 residues. Input material: blood T cells: a sorted CD56 or NKG2C T cell subset, CD4+ or CD8+ T cells, or bulk PBMC T cells (not recorded which). The rearrangement joins TRBV4-3 to TRBJ2-7; TCRdb lists TRBD1, though no DNA is available to test this call. The source of this sequence is a man aged 18 to 30 in good health. CDR3 residues: CASSQEGGPYEQYF.